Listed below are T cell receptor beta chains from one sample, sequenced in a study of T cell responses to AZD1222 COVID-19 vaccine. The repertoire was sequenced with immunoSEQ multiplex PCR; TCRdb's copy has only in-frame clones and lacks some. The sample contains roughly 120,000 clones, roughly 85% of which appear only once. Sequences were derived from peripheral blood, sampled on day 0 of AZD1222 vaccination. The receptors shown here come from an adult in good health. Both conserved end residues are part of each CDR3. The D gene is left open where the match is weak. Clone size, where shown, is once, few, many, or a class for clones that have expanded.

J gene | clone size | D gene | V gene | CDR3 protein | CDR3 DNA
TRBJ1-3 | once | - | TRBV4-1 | CASSQRDWVGNTIYF | TGCGCCAGCAGCCAACGGGACTGGGTTGGAAACACCATATATTTT
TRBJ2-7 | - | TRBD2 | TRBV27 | CASSSPRGSGRDNEQYF | TGTGCCAGCAGTTCCCCCCGAGGTAGCGGGAGGGACAACGAGCAGTACTTC
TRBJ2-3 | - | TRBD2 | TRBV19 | CASSGTIGPDTQYF | TGTGCCAGTAGCGGGACTATCGGGCCAGATACGCAGTATTTT
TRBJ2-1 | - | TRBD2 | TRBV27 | CASSGRTSGLNEQFF | TGTGCCAGCAGTGGAAGGACTAGCGGATTAAATGAGCAGTTCTTC
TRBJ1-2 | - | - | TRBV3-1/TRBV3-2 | CASSQVAGARGYTF | TGTGCCAGCAGCCAAGTCGCGGGGGCACGGGGCTACACCTTC
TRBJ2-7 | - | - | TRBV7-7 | CASSLDTSYEQYF | TGTGCCAGCAGCTTAGACACCTCCTACGAGCAGTACTTC
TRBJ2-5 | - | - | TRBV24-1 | CATSDPGGPDHQETQYF | TGTGCCACCAGTGATCCCGGAGGGCCCGACCACCAAGAGACCCAGTACTTC
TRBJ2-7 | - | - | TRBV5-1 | CASSVRTETYEQYF | TGCGCCAGCAGCGTCCGGACAGAAACCTACGAGCAGTACTTC
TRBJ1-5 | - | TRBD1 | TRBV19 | CASSITLSTGGYQPQHF | TGTGCCAGTAGTATAACGTTGAGTACAGGGGGCTATCAGCCCCAGCATTTT
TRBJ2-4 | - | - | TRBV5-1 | CASSYLRVGEGKNIQYF | TGCGCCAGCAGCTACCTAAGGGTGGGGGAAGGCAAAAACATTCAGTACTTC
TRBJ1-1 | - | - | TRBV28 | CASSLQGLTEAFF | TGTGCCAGCAGTTTACAGGGCCTCACTGAAGCTTTCTTT
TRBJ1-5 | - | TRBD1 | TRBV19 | CATRDRGHNQPQHF | TGTGCCACCCGGGACAGGGGACACAATCAGCCCCAGCATTTT
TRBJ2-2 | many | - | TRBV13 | CASSLGLTGELFF | TGTGCCAGCAGCTTAGGACTGACCGGGGAGCTGTTTTTT
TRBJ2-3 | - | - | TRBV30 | CAWDAGSTDTQYF | TGTGCCTGGGACGCAGGAAGCACAGATACGCAGTATTTT
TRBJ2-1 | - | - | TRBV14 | CASSQGQKYSGQFF | TGTGCCAGCAGCCAAGGTCAGAAGTATTCGGGGCAGTTCTTC
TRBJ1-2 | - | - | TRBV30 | CAWRRGGYTF | TGTGCCTGGAGACGCGGGGGCTACACCTTC
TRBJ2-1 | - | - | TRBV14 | CASSLRVTYNEQFF | TGTGCCAGCAGCCTACGCGTGACCTACAATGAGCAGTTCTTC
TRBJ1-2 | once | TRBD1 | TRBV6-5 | CASSYSQGVGYTF | TGTGCCAGCAGTTACTCCCAGGGGGTTGGCTACACCTTC
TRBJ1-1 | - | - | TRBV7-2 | CASSLGGAEAFF | TGTGCCAGCAGCTTAGGGGGGGCTGAAGCTTTCTTT
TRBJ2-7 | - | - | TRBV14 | CASSPGQLYEQYF | TGTGCCAGCAGCCCCGGACAGTTGTACGAGCAGTACTTC
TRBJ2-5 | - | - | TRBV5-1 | CASNTGPLEETQYF | TGCGCCAGCAACACGGGACCTCTGGAGGAGACCCAGTACTTC
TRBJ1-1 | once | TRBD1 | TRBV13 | CASSSTGAGTEAFF | TGTGCCAGCAGCTCCACAGGGGCGGGCACTGAAGCTTTCTTT
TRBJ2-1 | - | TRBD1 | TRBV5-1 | CASSPQTTGGAMNEQFF | TGCGCCAGCAGCCCGCAAACGACAGGGGGCGCAATGAATGAGCAGTTCTTC
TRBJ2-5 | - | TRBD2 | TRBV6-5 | CASRGLPQETQYF | TGTGCCAGCAGGGGACTACCTCAAGAGACCCAGTACTTC
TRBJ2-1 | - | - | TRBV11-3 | CASSRDTSSYNEQFF | TGTGCCAGCAGCCGGGACACCAGCTCCTACAATGAGCAGTTCTTC
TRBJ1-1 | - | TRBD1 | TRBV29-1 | CSVDLDRGPEAFF | TGCAGCGTTGATCTAGACAGGGGGCCTGAAGCTTTCTTT
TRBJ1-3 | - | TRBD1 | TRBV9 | CASSVVGGTDSGNTIYF | TGTGCCAGCAGCGTAGTGGGGGGGACAGACTCTGGAAACACCATATATTTT
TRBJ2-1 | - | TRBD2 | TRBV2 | CASSVPGTSGRPHNEQFF | TGTGCCAGCAGCGTTCCCGGGACTAGCGGGAGACCTCACAATGAGCAGTTCTTC
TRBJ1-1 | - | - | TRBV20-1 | CSAIENTEAFF | TGCAGTGCTATCGAGAACACTGAAGCTTTCTTT
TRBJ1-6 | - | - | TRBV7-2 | CASSPPQGLGSPLHF | TGTGCCAGCAGCCCTCCTCAGGGGCTCGGATCACCCCTCCACTTT
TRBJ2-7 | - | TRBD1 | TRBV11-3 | CASSLYPGTAYEQYF | TGTGCCAGCAGCCTCTACCCCGGGACAGCTTACGAGCAGTACTTC
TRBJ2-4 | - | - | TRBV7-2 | CASSPPPVWEGDWDIQYF | TGTGCCAGCAGCCCCCCCCCAGTTTGGGAGGGGGACTGGGACATTCAGTACTTC
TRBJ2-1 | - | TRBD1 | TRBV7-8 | CASSLVLAGTGRRGQFF | TGTGCCAGCAGCTTAGTGCTTGCCGGGACAGGGAGGAGGGGGCAGTTCTTC
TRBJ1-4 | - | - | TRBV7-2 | CASSFRAVGEKLFF | TGTGCCAGCAGCTTTAGGGCAGTGGGTGAAAAACTGTTTTTT
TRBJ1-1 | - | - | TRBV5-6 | CASSPGGPNTEAFF | TGTGCCAGCAGCCCGGGGGGTCCGAACACTGAAGCTTTCTTT
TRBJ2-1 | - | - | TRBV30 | CAWSRYEQFF | TGTGCCTGGAGTAGGTATGAGCAGTTCTTC
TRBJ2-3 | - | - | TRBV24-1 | CATSGWGSTDTQYF | TGTGCCACCAGTGGGTGGGGTAGCACAGATACGCAGTATTTT
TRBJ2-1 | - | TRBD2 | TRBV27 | CASSPLAAAAREFF | TGTGCCAGCAGTCCCCTAGCGGCAGCGGCAAGGGAGTTCTTC
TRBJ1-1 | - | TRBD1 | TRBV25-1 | CASSDLNRGLGTEAFF | TGTGCCAGCAGTGACCTCAACAGGGGGCTAGGCACTGAAGCTTTCTTT
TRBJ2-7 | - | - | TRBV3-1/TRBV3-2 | CASSQEESEQYF | TGTGCCAGCAGCCAAGAGGAATCCGAGCAGTACTTC
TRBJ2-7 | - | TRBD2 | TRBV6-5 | CASTEGLAGYEQYF | TGTGCCAGCACCGAGGGACTAGCGGGTTACGAGCAGTACTTC
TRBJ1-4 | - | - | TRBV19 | CATAYMGEKLFF | TGTGCCACCGCCTACATGGGTGAAAAACTGTTTTTT
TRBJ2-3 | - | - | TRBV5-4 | CASSPYSKGAGDTQYF | TGTGCCAGCAGCCCTTACTCAAAGGGGGCGGGGGATACGCAGTATTTT
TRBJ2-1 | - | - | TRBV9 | CASSGSPGPRYNEQFF | TGTGCCAGCAGCGGATCACCGGGACCCCGCTACAATGAGCAGTTCTTC
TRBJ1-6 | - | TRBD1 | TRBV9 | CASSVGRQGLGWALHF | TGTGCCAGCAGCGTAGGGCGACAGGGTCTTGGTTGGGCCCTCCACTTT
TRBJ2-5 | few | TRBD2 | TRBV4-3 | CASSRVRAGQETQYF | TGCGCCAGCAGCCGGGTGAGAGCGGGGCAAGAGACCCAGTACTTC
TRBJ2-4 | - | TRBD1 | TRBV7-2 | CASSLAKGAGIQYF | TGTGCCAGCAGCTTAGCTAAGGGGGCAGGCATTCAGTACTTC
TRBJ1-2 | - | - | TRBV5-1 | CASSLNVDGYTF | TGCGCCAGCAGCCTAAACGTCGATGGCTACACCTTC
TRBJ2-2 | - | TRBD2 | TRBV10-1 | CASSGLRLAGVYLPLINTGELFF | TGCGCCAGCAGTGGGCTCCGACTAGCGGGGGTATACTTGCCCCTAATCAACACCGGGGAGCTGTTTTTT
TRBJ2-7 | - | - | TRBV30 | CAWSETFQEQYF | TGTGCCTGGAGTGAGACCTTCCAGGAGCAGTACTTC
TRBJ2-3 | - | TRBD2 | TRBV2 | CASRLLAGVTDTQYF | TGTGCCAGCAGGCTTCTAGCGGGGGTCACAGATACGCAGTATTTT
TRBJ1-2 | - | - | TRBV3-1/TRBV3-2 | CASSQDSMGRRGYTF | TGTGCCAGCAGCCAAGATAGTATGGGCCGCAGGGGCTACACCTTC
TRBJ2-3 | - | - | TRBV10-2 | CASTPTPGGRGTDTQYF | TGCGCCAGCACCCCGACCCCCGGCGGTCGTGGCACAGATACGCAGTATTTT
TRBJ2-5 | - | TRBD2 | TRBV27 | CASSLYSGGRGETQYF | TGTGCCAGCAGTTTATACAGCGGGGGGCGAGGGGAGACCCAGTACTTC
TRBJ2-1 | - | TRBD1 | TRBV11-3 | CASSLGRTGVDEQFF | TGTGCCAGCAGCTTAGGCCGGACAGGGGTTGATGAGCAGTTCTTC